This passage covers 28 T cell receptor beta chains from one sample sequenced in a study of shared clonotypes between healthy human individuals. Repertoires were generated with immunoSEQ multiplex PCR, while TCRdb's copy carries only in-frame clones and drops some. Of approximately 530,000 clones in the sample, 90% to 97% were seen once. The sequenced material came from naive CD4+ T cells sorted from blood. Subset described: CD45RA+ positively selected. These receptors came from a woman in her twenties or thirties in good health.

The V call is TRBV27, the J call TRBJ1-5, with D unresolved. Trimming left V 2 bases short and J 1 base short, with 12 bases between. Germline CDR1 reads MNHEY; CDR2 reads SMNVEV (reference sequence). The CDR3 runs 16 residues. This CDR3 is CASSLHGLLSNQPQHF. In nucleotides, the CDR3 is TGTGCCAGCAGTTTACACGGACTTCTAAGCAATCAGCCCCAGCATTTT.

This chain links TRBV7-6 with TRBJ1-4, with D possibly being TRBD1 (5 bases). This CDR3 has 13 residues. Germline-derived CDR1 and CDR2 are SGHVS and FNYEAQ. Trimming removed 5 bases at V and 8 bases at J, with 12 bases between. CDR3 in amino acids: CASSPREGEKLFF. Here the CDR3 DNA reads TGTGCCAGCAGCCCTCGAGAGGGGGAAAAACTGTTTTTT. Supplemented by reference TRBV7-6 and TRBJ1-4, the full variable domain reads GAGVSQSPRYKVTKRGQDVALRCDPISGHVSLYWYRQALGQGPEFLTYFNYEAQQDKSGLPNDRFSAERPEGSISTLTIQRTEQRDSAMYRCASSPREGEKLFFGSGTQLSVL.

The chain links TRBV2 to TRBJ2-1; D may be TRBD1 (5 bases). Trimming removed 6 bases at V and 1 base at J, with 25 bases between. The CDR3 contains 19 residues. Germline CDR1 SNHLY, CDR2 FYNNEI. The CDR3: CASSQGVGRLEESYNEQFF. The CDR3 DNA follows: TGTGCCAGCAGCCAGGGTGTTGGTAGGCTGGAAGAATCCTACAATGAGCAGTTCTTC.

The gene calls are TRBV6-6 and TRBJ1-1, with D possibly matching TRBD1 (6 bases). CDR1 is MNHNY and CDR2 is SVGAGI in the germline V gene (reference sequence). CDR3 length: 13 residues. The V and J ends lost 9 bases and 1 base respectively, with 12 bases between them. CDR3 loop: CASEGQTNTEAFF. CDR3 nucleotides: TGTGCCAGTGAGGGACAAACGAACACTGAAGCTTTCTTT.

About this clone: Other DNA sequences of this sample code for an identical CDR3. V is TRBV2 and J is TRBJ2-7, with 8 bases matching TRBD1. Germline V gene sequence: CDR1 SNHLY, CDR2 FYNNEI. The V gene end was trimmed by 6 bases and the J gene end by 3 bases; junction bases not matched to a gene: 7. The CDR3 is 14 amino acids. The CDR3 spells CASSDRTGRYEQYF. In DNA form, the CDR3 reads TGTGCCAGCAGCGACCGGACAGGGCGCTACGAGCAGTACTTC.

J is TRBJ1-3 and V is TRBV5-6, with D unclear. Trimming pared 2 bases from V and 0 bases from J, leaving 9 bases between. CDR1 SGHDT and CDR2 YYEEEE come from the germline V gene. The CDR3 extends over 15 amino acids. The CDR3 coding sequence is TGTGCCAGCAGCTTCAGGCCGGGCTCTGGAAACACCATATATTTT. Translating it yields CASSFRPGSGNTIYF.

This clone was found once. V and J are TRBV6-1 and TRBJ1-5; possible D gene TRBD1, 6 bases. V was clipped by 0 bases and J by 0 bases, with 15 bases between them. This CDR3 spans 18 amino acids. Germline CDR1 and CDR2: MNHNS and SASEGT. The CDR3 DNA is TGTGCCAGCAGTGAAGCGCTTAACAGGGATTATAGCAATCAGCCCCAGCATTTT. This sequence encodes CASSEALNRDYSNQPQHF.

The gene calls are TRBV6-1 and TRBJ2-1; possible D gene TRBD1, 6 bases. V was cut by 6 bases and J by 8 bases, with 14 bases left in between. The CDR3 totals 13 residues. Germline V gene sequence: CDR1 MNHNS, CDR2 SASEGT. CDR3 region: CASSYRDPHEQFF. The CDR3 nucleotides read TGTGCCAGCAGCTACAGGGACCCGCATGAGCAGTTCTTC.

This rearrangement joins TRBV5-1 to TRBJ2-5, with D unresolved. Per germline, CDR1 SGHRS and CDR2 YFSETQ. The CDR3 is made up of 16 amino acids. V shed 9 bases and J shed 3 bases, with 24 bases lying between them. CDR3 residues: CATGRGGHVTEETQYF. DNA of the CDR3: TGCGCCACCGGCCGTGGCGGCCATGTGACGGAAGAGACCCAGTACTTC.

The J gene is TRBJ2-1, the V gene TRBV28; D tentatively reads TRBD1 or TRBD2 (5 bases each). The CDR3 has 16 amino acids. V lost 2 bases and J lost 2, with 13 bases in between. Looked up from germline, CDR1 is MDHEN and CDR2 is SYDVKM. CDR3 loop: CASSLMGPFPYNEQFF. The CDR3 nucleotides are TGTGCCAGCAGTTTAATGGGACCCTTCCCCTACAATGAGCAGTTCTTC.

V is TRBV4-1 and J is TRBJ1-5; D remains ambiguous. The ends were cut back, 4 bases at V and 3 bases at J, with 7 bases in the middle. This CDR3 region has 13 residues. Germline CDR1 and CDR2: MGHRA and YSYEKL. The CDR3 nucleotides are TGCGCCAGCAGCCGGTGGAACAATCAGCCCCAGCATTTT. Translated: CASSRWNNQPQHF.

Here the CDR3 DNA reads TGTGCCAGCAGTCTACTCGGGACAGGGGGCCCTTATGGCTACACCTTC. This encodes CASSLLGTGGPYGYTF. The genes are TRBV28 and TRBJ1-2; 12 nucleotides align to TRBD1. The CDR3 is 16 amino acids. Trimming cost V 5 bases and J 5 bases; bases outside gene matches: 9. In germline, CDR1 is MDHEN, CDR2 SYDVKM.

The chain is built from TRBV6-6 and TRBJ2-7; 8 bases map to TRBD1. The length of the CDR3 is 15 residues. The V gene's germline CDR1 is MNHNY and CDR2 SVGAGI (reference sequence). V shed 0 bases, J shed 3 bases, and the junction held 4 bases outside the gene matches. The CDR3 sequence is CASSYSPGGYYEQYF. The DNA of the CDR3 is TGTGCCAGCAGTTACTCTCCAGGGGGCTACTACGAGCAGTACTTC.

This chain joins TRBV7-9 and TRBJ2-3; the match to TRBD1 covers 9 bases. This CDR3 contains 15 residues. V lost 4 bases to trimming and J lost 0 bases; unmatched junction nucleotides: 2. CDR1 is SEHNR, CDR2 FQNEAQ, per germline (reference sequence). In DNA, the CDR3 is TGTGCCAGCAGCTACAGGGGGCTTAGCACAGATACGCAGTATTTT. Amino acids: CASSYRGLSTDTQYF. The full variable domain, completed using reference TRBV7-9 and TRBJ2-3, is DTGVSQNPRHKITKRGQNVTFRCDPISEHNRLYWYRQTLGQGPEFLTYFQNEAQLEKSRLLSDRFSAERPKGSFSTLEIQRTEQGDSAMYLCASSYRGLSTDTQYFGPGTRLTVL.

V and J are TRBV2 and TRBJ2-1, with D perhaps matching TRBD2 (6 bases). Germline lookup yields CDR1 SNHLY and CDR2 FYNNEI. The CDR3 runs to 12 residues. V was cut by 6 bases and J by 12 bases, with 15 bases left in between. The CDR3 sequence: CASRGDFPVQFF. The CDR3 DNA is TGTGCCAGCAGGGGGGACTTCCCCGTGCAGTTCTTC.

V gene TRBV20-1 combines with J gene TRBJ1-2, with D hard to call. Germline CDR1 and CDR2: DFQATT and SNEGSKA (reference sequence). This CDR3 has 10 amino acids. The ends were cut back, 5 bases at V and 7 bases at J, with 8 bases in the middle. CDR3 amino acids: CSASPRGYTF. Here the CDR3 DNA reads TGCAGTGCTTCGCCGCGTGGCTACACCTTC.

The rearrangement uses TRBV4-1 and TRBJ2-3; 8 nucleotides match TRBD1. Germline V gene lookup returns CDR1 MGHRA and CDR2 YSYEKL. With V trimmed by 4 bases and J by 5 bases, 5 bases remained unmatched. The CDR3 totals 14 residues. The CDR3 nucleotides are TGCGCCAGCAGCCGGACAGGGATAGGAGATACGCAGTATTTT. Amino acid sequence: CASSRTGIGDTQYF.

This chain joins TRBV6-5 and TRBJ2-2; D call uncertain. Germline lookup yields CDR1 MNHEY and CDR2 SVGAGI. V lost 4 bases and J lost 1, with 10 bases in between. This CDR3 contains 15 residues. For the CDR3, the DNA is TGTGCCAGCAGTTTGCTGAACAAGAACACCGGGGAGCTGTTTTTT. This gives the protein CASSLLNKNTGELFF.

This chain links TRBV7-2 with TRBJ1-1, with D possibly being TRBD1 (6 bases). Germline V CDR1 and CDR2: SGHTA, FQGNSA. Trimming left V 1 base short and J 3 bases short, with 9 bases between. The CDR3 is 14 amino acids. The CDR3 spells CASSLVAGDTEAFF. DNA for the CDR3: TGTGCCAGCAGCTTAGTAGCAGGGGACACTGAAGCTTTCTTT.

The rearrangement uses TRBV2 and TRBJ1-5; no firm D call. The germline V gene has CDR1 SNHLY and CDR2 FYNNEI. The V end lost 4 bases, the J end lost 0 bases, and 13 bases lay between the germline ends. The CDR3 sequence is 16 residues long. As DNA, the CDR3 is TGTGCCAGCAGTGGGATGGGCGGCCATAGCAATCAGCCCCAGCATTTT. As protein: CASSGMGGHSNQPQHF.

This clone came up once. The rearrangement uses TRBV6-6 and TRBJ2-7; TRBD1 agrees at 9 bases. The junction had 3 bases not matched to a gene; V was cut back by 6 bases and J by 3 bases. Germline loops: CDR1 MNHNY, CDR2 SVGAGI (reference sequence). The CDR3 covers 13 residues. Here the CDR3 reads CASRQTGGYEQYF. The CDR3 DNA is TGTGCCAGCAGGCAGACAGGGGGCTACGAGCAGTACTTC.

V and J are TRBV9 and TRBJ2-7; unclear D gene. From germline, CDR1 is SGDLS and CDR2 YYNGEE. The CDR3 loop spans 14 amino acids. Trimming shortened V by 0 bases and J by 3 bases, and 10 bases separated the two germline ends. In DNA, the CDR3 is TGTGCCAGCAGCGTAGGCCTAGAAAACTACGAGCAGTACTTC. Its translation: CASSVGLENYEQYF.

The chain has TRBV6-1 and TRBJ1-5; 9 nucleotides match TRBD1. V trimming: 2 bases; J trimming: 6 bases; junction bases outside the gene matches: 8. Germline lookup yields CDR1 MNHNS and CDR2 SASEGT. CDR3 length equals 16 residues. For the CDR3, the DNA is TGTGCCAGCAGTGAAAGGGGACAGGGTCCCGGTCAGCCCCAGCATTTT. Translation: CASSERGQGPGQPQHF.

The chain joins TRBV6-1 to TRBJ1-4; TRBD1 matches 7 bases. The length of the CDR3 is 14 residues. Germline CDR1 reads MNHNS; CDR2 reads SASEGT. Trimming removed 10 bases from V and 4 bases from J; junction bases left unmatched: 9. In nucleotides, the CDR3 is TGTGCCACCTCTCAACAGGGGAGTAATGAAAAACTGTTTTTT. Its translation is CATSQQGSNEKLFF.

The rearrangement links TRBV9 to TRBJ2-1; a weak D match, TRBD2 (5 bases). The ends were cut back, 0 bases at V and 9 bases at J, with 16 bases in the middle. Germline CDR1 and CDR2: SGDLS and YYNGEE. This CDR3 spans 15 amino acids. CDR3 residues: CASSVVSFPRGEQFF. CDR3 bases: TGTGCCAGCAGCGTAGTAAGCTTCCCTCGGGGTGAGCAGTTCTTC.

On this clone: This specimen includes other DNA sequences encoding the same CDR3. The J gene is TRBJ2-7, the V gene TRBV5-1; TRBD1 agrees at 7 bases. The CDR3 is 14 amino acids. The V and J ends lost 2 bases and 3 bases, in that order; junction bases with no gene match: 5. The germline CDR1 and CDR2 sequences are SGHRS and YFSETQ. The CDR3 loop is CASSFAGTDYEQYF. The CDR3 DNA sequence: TGCGCCAGCAGCTTCGCCGGGACAGACTACGAGCAGTACTTC.

V gene TRBV6-1 combines with J gene TRBJ1-1; D is undetermined. The CDR3 has 13 amino acids. Trimming pared 1 base from V and 3 bases from J, leaving 6 bases between. Per the germline V gene, CDR1 is MNHNS and CDR2 is SASEGT. The CDR3: CASSEGWYTEAFF. The CDR3 DNA sequence: TGTGCCAGCAGTGAAGGGTGGTACACTGAAGCTTTCTTT.

The chain carries TRBV11-2 and TRBJ1-1; D uncertain. V was pared by 10 bases and J by 1 base, with 19 bases between. Germline loops: CDR1 SGHAT, CDR2 FQNNGV. The CDR3 spans 15 residues. The CDR3 bases are TGTGCCAACAAGATCCAGCCCTCGCAGAACACTGAAGCTTTCTTT. Its protein product is CANKIQPSQNTEAFF.